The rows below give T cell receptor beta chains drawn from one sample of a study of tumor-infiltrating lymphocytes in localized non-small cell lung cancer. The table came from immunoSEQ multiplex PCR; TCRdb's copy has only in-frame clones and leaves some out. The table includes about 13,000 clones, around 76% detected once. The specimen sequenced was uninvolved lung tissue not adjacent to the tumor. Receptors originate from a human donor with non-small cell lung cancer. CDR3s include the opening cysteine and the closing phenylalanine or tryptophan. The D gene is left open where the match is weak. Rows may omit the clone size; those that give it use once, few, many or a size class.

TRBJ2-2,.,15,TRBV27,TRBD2,TGTGCCAGCCGGAGCGGGAGCGGTCTGACCGGGGAGCTGTTTTTT,CASRSGSGLTGELFF
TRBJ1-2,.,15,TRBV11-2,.,TGTGCCAGCAGCTTAGATCTCAGGGCGGCCTATGGCTACACCTTC,CASSLDLRAAYGYTF
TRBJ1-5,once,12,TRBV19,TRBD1,TGTGCCAGTAGTATAGCTGGGACAGCCCAGCATTTT,CASSIAGTAQHF
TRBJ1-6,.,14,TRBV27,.,TGTGCCAGCAGTTGGGCGGGGCCCAGTTCACCCCTCCACTTT,CASSWAGPSSPLHF
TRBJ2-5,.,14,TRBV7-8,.,TGTGCCAGCAGCTTCGACAGGCCCCCGGGAACCCAGTACTTC,CASSFDRPPGTQYF
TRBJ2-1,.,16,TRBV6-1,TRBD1,TGTGCCAGCAGTGAAGTACCGGGACAGGGGAGAGATGAGCAGTTCTTC,CASSEVPGQGRDEQFF
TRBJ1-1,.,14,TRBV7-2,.,TGTGCCAGCAGCTGGGACGTACGAAACACTGAAGCTTTCTTT,CASSWDVRNTEAFF
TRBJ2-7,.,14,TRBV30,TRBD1,TGTGCCTGGACCCGTGAAAGGACAGGGTACGAGCAGTACTTC,CAWTRERTGYEQYF
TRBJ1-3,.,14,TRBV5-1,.,TGCGCCAGCAGCTTCGATGTCTCTGGAAACACCATATATTTT,CASSFDVSGNTIYF
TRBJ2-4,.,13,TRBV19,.,TGTGCCAGCACCCTATACCCCAAAAACATTCAGTACTTC,CASTLYPKNIQYF
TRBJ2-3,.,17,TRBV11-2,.,TGTGCCAGCAGCTTGGGCGGGGGCCCTTCTAGCACAGATACGCAGTATTTT,CASSLGGGPSSTDTQYF
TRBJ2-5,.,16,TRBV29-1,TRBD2,TGCAGCGTTGAGCCTAGCGGGGGGGCCTTAGGCGAGACCCAGTACTTC,CSVEPSGGALGETQYF
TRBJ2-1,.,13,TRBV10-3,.,TGTGCCATCAGTGAGTCCGGGACGAATGAGCAGTTCTTC,CAISESGTNEQFF
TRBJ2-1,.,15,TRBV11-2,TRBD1,TGTGCCAGCAGCAGGGGACAGGGGGTGTTCAATGAGCAGTTCTTC,CASSRGQGVFNEQFF
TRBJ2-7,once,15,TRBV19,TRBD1,TGTGCCAGTAGTATGGGGACAGGTCCCCTCTACGAGCAGTACTTC,CASSMGTGPLYEQYF
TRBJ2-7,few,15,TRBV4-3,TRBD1,TGCGCCAGCAGCCGCAGCACAGGGGAAGGCTACGAGCAGTACTTC,CASSRSTGEGYEQYF
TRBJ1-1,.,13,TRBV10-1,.,TGCGCCAGCAGGTACAGGCTGAACACTGAAGCTTTCTTT,CASRYRLNTEAFF
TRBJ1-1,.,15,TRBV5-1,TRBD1,TGCGCCAGCAGCTCCAGGGACAGGGGGAACACTGAAGCTTTCTTT,CASSSRDRGNTEAFF
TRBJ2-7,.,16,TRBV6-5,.,TGTGCCAGCAGTTACTCGAGGGGGTCCTCCTCCTACGAGCAGTACTTC,CASSYSRGSSSYEQYF
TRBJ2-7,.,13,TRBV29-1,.,TGCAGCGTTTTTTCCAGGTTTACCTACGAGCAGTACTTC,CSVFSRFTYEQYF